This T cell receptor (beta chain) was sequenced in a study of monozygotic twins with inflammatory bowel disease (dated by TCRdb to about 2019). With respect to the entire study: The full study comprised 30 or so monozygotic twin pairs: nine German pairs (four IBD-concordant, five IBD-discordant) and 19 IBD-discordant Danish pairs. Within discordant pairs, disease-associated traits were sought mainly by comparing IBD patients with their genetically identical healthy co-twins. Each individual had, on average, about 151 000 unique TCRalpha sequences and 181 000 unique TCRbeta sequences available for analysis. The research as a whole found: IBD patients shared fewer clonotypes with other individuals than healthy twins did, most markedly in patients showing signs of disease activity. Different T cell subtypes could not be distinguished in the analysis. Because patients received different immunosuppressive treatments, the repertoires may have picked up extra background noise and variability between individuals. No single strong signal or clonotype linked to IBD turned up in the results, so the idea that one exists was not supported. TCRbeta repertoire diversity, by inverse Simpson index, was decreased in IBD patients compared with their healthy co-twins. Repertoire similarity did not differ between concordant and discordant twins, possibly due to limited statistical power.

The CDR3 spans 18 residues, from the cysteine through the phenylalanine. No nucleotide data were recorded. CDR1 DFQATT and CDR2 SNEGSKA were looked up in the germline V gene (reference sequence). From each donor, an approximately 2.3 ml peripheral blood sample was collected into PAXgene tubes and kept at -80 degrees C. Total RNA was isolated from whole blood with the PAXgene blood miRNA kit on an automated QIAcube, without T cell sorting. Peripheral blood from monozygotic twin pairs concordant or discordant for inflammatory bowel disease was subjected to deep TCRalpha and TCRbeta repertoire profiling with unique molecular barcoding. Smoking habits were recorded for all twin pairs, and each individual was classified as a current, former or never smoker. In the case of this clonotype: Its binding antigen is unknown.

Libraries were prepared through 5' RACE. The input for every TCR library was 3,500 to 4,500 ng of total RNA. cDNA was synthesized with SMARTScribe reverse transcriptase in eight separate reactions per sample. During cDNA synthesis, template switching was used to introduce unique molecular identifiers that contained a 6-nucleotide sample barcode. TCRalpha and TCRbeta cDNA was amplified by two nested PCRs of about 15 and 9 cycles, with bead purification after each PCR. Before amplification, the cDNA was both treated with uracil DNA-glycosylase and purified with the QIAquick PCR purification kit. The second PCR was the step at which Illumina TruSeq-compatible adapters and sample-specific barcodes were added. TapeStation and Qubit were used to check library quality and concentration, and 5 ng of each library was pooled. Pooled libraries were sequenced on an Illumina HiSeq2500 single-index Rapid Run with 2 x 100 bp reads and custom sequencing primers. The source study handled its data this way. PCR and sequencing errors were corrected by UMI-based consensus assembly using MiGEC version 1.2.6. MiXCR version 2.1.1 was used for V(D)J alignment, clonotype assembly and CDR3 extraction. To normalise gene usage, clonotype sharing and MAIT/NKT TCR abundance, the top 1000, 10 000 and 20 000 clonotypes in each sample were analysed. After downsampling to 27 000 UMIs, diversity was calculated as the inverse Simpson index using the vegan R package. Paired Mann-Whitney U tests on discordant twin pairs were used, with Benjamini-Hochberg multiple-testing correction. Reprocessed by TCRdb, the reads give a single entry per CDR3 protein sequence, without DNA. V and J calls and clone size were set by TCRdb, not the authors. This sample's records show over 100,000 distinct CDR3 sequences. The ten largest clonotypes hold approximately 13% of the sample.

Sequenced sample: blood. The rearranged chain carries TRBV20-1 and TRBJ2-1; the TCRdb call, TRBD2, lacks DNA for checking. The origin of this receptor is a human donor with ulcerative colitis or Crohn's disease, or a healthy co-twin of an affected twin (not recorded which). CDR3 protein: CSVKNRLAGVLSYNEQFF.